This T cell receptor (beta chain) originates from a study of T cell responses to AZD1222 COVID-19 vaccine (dated by TCRdb to the early 2020s). Concerning the study at large: TCR sequencing covered approximately 230 trial participants: 207 given two doses of AZD1222 and 26 given two doses of MenACWY control vaccine. Trial participants were enrolled into age subgroups of 18-55, 56-69 and 70-plus years, which contained 148, 28 and 57 TCR-sequenced participants, respectively. Results and caveats for the whole study, not just this receptor: Most participants were white British and females outnumbered males, and the authors suggested that clonal diversity may have been underestimated. Reportedly, almost half of the unique spike-specific TCRs recognized epitopes lying outside the regions that are mutated in the B.1.351 and B.1.1.7 variants. Only five to seven AZD1222 recipients were SARS-CoV-2 seropositive at baseline, limiting conclusions about previously exposed vaccinees. In the small 56-69-year group, the increase in depth fell short of significance, most likely because of low power. CD4 TCRs associated with the vaccine covered the entire spike protein, and the dominant responses were in regions 160-218 and 743-854. Because no day 14 peak-response samples were available, the repertoires could be characterized only after the peak T cell response. After two AZD1222 doses, both the breadth and the depth of spike-specific TCRs were significantly higher than at day 0 and than in MenACWY recipients.

As regards this clone: Its specific antigen is unknown. No clone much larger than this one lies a single base away; base qualities are absent.

The CDR3 regions of human TCRbeta chains were analyzed by immunosequencing. As for how the authors treated the data: TCRs in the repertoires were compared against a reference library of SARS-CoV-2-specific TCRs that had been generated with the MIRA antigen-specificity platform. Breadth meant the fraction of unique TCRs that were SARS-CoV-2-associated, whereas depth meant the fraction of total T cells that were SARS-CoV-2-associated. Using the MIRA data, each spike-specific TCR was mapped to the spike region that the TCR reacts to and placed in a CD4 or CD8 class. Log10-transformed breadth and depth values were compared by one-way ANOVA with Sidak's multiple comparisons tests. TCRdb's version of the immuneACCESS table is confined to in-frame rearrangements and falls short of the full clone set. An unresolved V gene accounts for under half of the shortfall where checked; the remainder is of unknown origin. V and J calls and clone size are copied from that table; D and trimming were computed from the DNA. The sample profile shows some 150,000 clones; 85% to 95% of them were found once. The ten largest clones add up to over 0.85% of the sample.

The intended sense of this specimen's time point label: baseline before first vaccination. The treatment or condition label on this specimen signifies: meningococcal conjugate vaccine given as trial control. Vaccinee samples came from UK trials COV001 and COV002, including a single-blind randomized controlled phase 2/3 trial of AZD1222 (ChAdOx1 nCoV-19) in healthy adults. For TCRbeta chain sequencing, PBMC samples from trial participants were taken at day 0 and at day 28 after the second dose. In the germline V gene, CDR1 corresponds to SNHLY and CDR2 to FYNNEI. Cut back by 4 bases and 1 base, the V and J ends lie 8 bases apart. The CDR3 runs 14 amino acids, cysteine and phenylalanine included. Just the 42-base CDR3 DNA is kept, in frame starting at base 1.

Sequenced here: peripheral blood, sampled on day 0 of MenACWY control vaccination. This receptor was identified in an adult in good health. The rearrangement joined TRBV2 to TRBJ1-5; no confident D gene assignment can be made. The CDR3 loop reads CASSGAASNQPQHF. The nucleotide sequence is TGTGCCAGCAGTGGGGCAGCAAGCAATCAGCCCCAGCATTTT.